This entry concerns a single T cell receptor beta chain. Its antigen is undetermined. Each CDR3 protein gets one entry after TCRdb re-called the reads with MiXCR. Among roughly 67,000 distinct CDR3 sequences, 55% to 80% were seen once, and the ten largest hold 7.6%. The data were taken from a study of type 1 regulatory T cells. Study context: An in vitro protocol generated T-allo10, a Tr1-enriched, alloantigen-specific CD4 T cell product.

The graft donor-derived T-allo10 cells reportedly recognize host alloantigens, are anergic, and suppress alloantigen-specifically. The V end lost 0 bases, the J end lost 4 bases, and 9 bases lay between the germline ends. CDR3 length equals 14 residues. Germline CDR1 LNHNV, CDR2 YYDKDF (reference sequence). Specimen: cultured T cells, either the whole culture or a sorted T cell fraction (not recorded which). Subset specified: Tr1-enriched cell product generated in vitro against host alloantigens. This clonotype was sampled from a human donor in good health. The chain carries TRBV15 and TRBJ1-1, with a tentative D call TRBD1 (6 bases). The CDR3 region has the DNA TGTGCCACCAGCAGAGAAGGGGGAATCACTGAAGCTTTCTTT. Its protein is CATSREGGITEAFF.